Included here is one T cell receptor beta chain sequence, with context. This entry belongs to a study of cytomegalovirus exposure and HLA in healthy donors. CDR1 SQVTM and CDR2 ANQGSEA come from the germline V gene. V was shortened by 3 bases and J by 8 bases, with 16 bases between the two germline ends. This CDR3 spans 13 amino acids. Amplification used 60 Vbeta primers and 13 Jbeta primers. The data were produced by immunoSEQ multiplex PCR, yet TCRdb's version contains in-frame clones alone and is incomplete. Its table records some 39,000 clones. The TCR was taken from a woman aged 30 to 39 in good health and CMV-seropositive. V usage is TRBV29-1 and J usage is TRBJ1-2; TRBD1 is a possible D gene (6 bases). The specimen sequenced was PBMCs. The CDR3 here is CSVDLRGARGYTF. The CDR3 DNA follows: TGCAGCGTTGATCTCCGGGGGGCTCGGGGCTACACCTTC.